The clone carrying this T cell receptor (beta chain) was observed a few times. This entry belongs to a study of T cells after yellow fever vaccination. In making TCR cDNA, 5'RACE template switching added a universal primer site and UMIs to it. TCRdb independently ran MiXCR on the 5' RACE reads; one entry per CDR3 protein. The repertoire holds a few hundred thousand distinct CDR3 sequences, with 8.7% as singletons. Sequenced material: CD4+ T cells sorted from PBMCs, taken 5 days after the yellow fever booster vaccination. The source is a man between 18 and 35 years old who received the YFV17D yellow fever vaccine.

The CDR3: CASSYRETGELFF. The CDR3 DNA reads TGTGCCAGCAGTTACCGGGAAACCGGGGAGCTGTTTTTT. The chain has TRBV6-2 or TRBV6-3 and TRBJ2-2; a possible D gene is TRBD2 (5 bases). The V gene lost 2 bases and the J gene lost 5 bases, with 6 bases spanning the gap. This CDR3 spans 13 amino acids. In germline, CDR1 is MNHEY, CDR2 SVGEGT.